One and the same sample provided the 29 T cell receptor beta chains below, sequenced in a study of response to subunit inactivated influenza vaccine. TCRdb redid the calling of the RT-PCR reads with MiXCR, one entry per CDR3 protein. The sample consists of about 700,000 distinct CDR3 sequences, about a sixth of them appearing once. Sequences were derived from PBMCs from blood, sampled 11 to 12 days after vaccination. The receptors were gathered from a man aged 45-65 years who received an inactivated influenza vaccine.

This clonotype has just a few counts. J is TRBJ2-1 and V is TRBV15; D is undetermined. This CDR3 contains 15 residues. Germline assignment: CDR1 LNHNV and CDR2 YYDKDF (reference sequence). The germline V and J ends were trimmed by 1 base and 8 bases, with 15 bases remaining between them. The CDR3 DNA reads as TGTGCCACCAGCAGAGGGGTGGGCGGTGAGGATGAGCAGTTCTTC. Translation: CATSRGVGGEDEQFF.

The chain combines TRBV9 with TRBJ2-5; possible D gene TRBD1, 5 bases. The germline V gene encodes CDR1 SGDLS and CDR2 YYNGEE. The length of the CDR3 is 15 residues. Trimming stripped 4 bases from V and 1 base from J, with 14 bases between. The CDR3 DNA reads TGTGCCAGCAGCACTACTGGACATCCCCAAGAGACCCAGTACTTC. Protein: CASSTTGHPQETQYF.

To note about this clonotype: The junction and the germline gene differ at one end; a read error may be behind it. The chain is built from TRBV12-3 or TRBV12-4 and TRBJ1-5; tentative D call: TRBD1 (5 bases). The CDR3 consists of 17 residues. CDR3 protein: CASSYVGQGESNRPQHF. The CDR3 DNA reads as TGTGCCAGCAGTTACGTTGGCCAGGGTGAAAGCAATCGGCCCCAGCATTTT.

Many counts were recorded for this clonotype. The chain's CDR3 is CASSSSTSGGSYF. The CDR3 DNA sequence: TGTGCCAGCAGCTCCAGTACTAGCGGGGGTTCGTATTTT. The V and J genes are TRBV7-2 and TRBJ2-3, with 11 bases fitting TRBD2. This CDR3 region has 13 residues. V was clipped by 4 bases and J by 14 bases; unmatched bases: 8. The germline gives CDR1 SGHTA, CDR2 FQGNSA.

The rearrangement links TRBV21-1 to TRBJ2-7; the table's D gene call, TRBD1, was not cross checked with the DNA. TRBV21-1 is an annotated pseudogene. There are 15 residues in the CDR3. DNA of the CDR3: TGTGCCAGCAGCCTTCGGGACAGGGGGTTATACGAGCAGTACTTC. This gives the protein CASSLRDRGLYEQYF.

This chain's CDR3 is CATSDFDGYTDTQYF. The DNA for the CDR3 is TGTGCCACCAGTGACTTCGACGGATACACAGATACGCAGTATTTT. The chain links TRBV24-1 to TRBJ2-3; D call uncertain. Germline V lookup: CDR1 KGHDR, CDR2 SFDVKD. V dropped 4 bases and J dropped 2 bases, with 12 bases sitting between them. The CDR3 extends over 15 amino acids.

V is TRBV28 and J is TRBJ2-3, with TRBD1 identical over 9 bases. Per germline, CDR1 MDHEN and CDR2 SYDVKM. The CDR3 sequence is 16 residues long. V lost 0 bases to trimming and J lost 2 bases; unmatched junction nucleotides: 3. CDR3 sequence reads: CASSLWTGGLTDTQYF. DNA of the CDR3: TGTGCCAGCAGTTTATGGACAGGGGGGCTCACAGATACGCAGTATTTT.

The chain uses TRBV6-2 or TRBV6-3 and TRBJ2-1; 14 bases line up with TRBD2. CDR3 size: 16 residues. V dropped 6 bases and J dropped 7; count of bases not matched to a gene: 8. Per germline, CDR1 MNHEY and CDR2 SVGEGT. The CDR3 here is CASSATGTSGRNEQFF. As DNA, the CDR3 is TGTGCCAGCAGCGCGACCGGGACTAGCGGGAGAAATGAGCAGTTCTTC.

The V gene is TRBV10-3, the J gene TRBJ1-1; 8 nucleotides align to TRBD1. Per the germline V gene, CDR1 is ENHRY and CDR2 is SYGVKD. The CDR3 has 16 amino acids. With V trimmed by 2 bases and J by 1 base, 6 bases remained unmatched. Here the CDR3 reads CAISEGRGRRNTEAFF. Written as DNA, the CDR3 is TGTGCCATCAGTGAGGGCAGGGGGCGCCGGAACACTGAAGCTTTCTTT.

The chain carries TRBV5-8 and TRBJ2-1; 7 bases are shared with TRBD2. V was pared by 4 bases and J by 1 base, with 5 bases of the junction left unmatched. The CDR3 has 15 amino acids. Germline V gene lookup returns CDR1 SGHTS and CDR2 YDEGEE. DNA for the CDR3: TGTGCCAGCAGCCTAACTAGCGATTCCTACAATGAGCAGTTCTTC. It yields the protein CASSLTSDSYNEQFF.

This clonotype turned up a few times. V and J are TRBV5-1 and TRBJ2-2; 10 bases align to TRBD1. This CDR3 has 16 amino acids. V trimming: 3 bases; J trimming: 4 bases; junction bases outside the gene matches: 6. Looked up from germline, CDR1 is SGHRS and CDR2 is YFSETQ. The CDR3 is CASSSGTGVSTGELFF. For the CDR3, the DNA is TGCGCCAGCAGCTCCGGGACAGGGGTTAGCACCGGGGAGCTGTTTTTT.

The rearrangement joins TRBV27 to TRBJ2-5; perhaps TRBD2 as D (6 bases). From germline, CDR1 is MNHEY and CDR2 SMNVEV (reference sequence). The CDR3 sequence is 15 residues long. Trimming shortened V by 3 bases and J by 2 bases, and 13 bases separated the two germline ends. DNA of the CDR3: TGTGCCAGCAGTTTTTTCGCGGGGCGTCAAGAGACCCAGTACTTC. Its translation: CASSFFAGRQETQYF.

The V and J genes are TRBV5-1 and TRBJ2-5, with D unclear. The CDR3 totals 11 residues. V lost 7 bases to trimming and J lost 8 bases, with 12 bases between them. Germline V CDR1 and CDR2: SGHRS, YFSETQ. The CDR3 coding sequence is TGCGCCAGCGGCCCCGCCACCACCCAGTACTTC. It specifies CASGPATTQYF.

V is TRBV11-2 and J is TRBJ2-7; 8 bases map to TRBD1. The CDR3 is made up of 11 amino acids. The V segment lost 7 bases and the J segment 7 bases; nucleotides outside the gene matches: 3. Germline loops: CDR1 SGHAT, CDR2 FQNNGV. The CDR3 DNA is TGTGCCAGCACAGGGGGCGCAGAGCAGTACTTC. Translation: CASTGGAEQYF.

The V and J genes are TRBV27 and TRBJ1-4, with no clear D. Germline V gene lookup returns CDR1 MNHEY and CDR2 SMNVEV (reference sequence). V was pared by 5 bases and J by 3 bases, with 19 bases between. This CDR3 is 17 amino acids long. The CDR3 DNA reads TGTGCCAGCAGTCCTGGGCGTTTAGTTGGGGCTAATGAAAAACTGTTTTTT. Its protein is CASSPGRLVGANEKLFF. The entire variable domain, with the rest obtained from reference TRBV27 and TRBJ1-4, is as follows: EAQVTQNPRYLITVTGKKLTVTCSQNMNHEYMSWYRQDPGLGLRQIYYSMNVEVTDKGDVPEGYKVSRKEKRNFPLILESPSPNQTSLYFCASSPGRLVGANEKLFFGSGTQLSVL.

Remarks on this clonotype: The DNA is omitted, as the CDR3 cannot be located on it reliably, and the CDR3 follows TCRdb's listing. The V gene is TRBV21-1, the J gene TRBJ2-6; TRBD1 reflects the table's D call only, with no check against the DNA. TRBV21-1 is annotated as a pseudogene. The CDR3 is 13 amino acids in total, end residues counted. CDR3 amino acids: CASWGNGANVLTF.

There are a few counts of this clonotype. The chain uses TRBV30 and TRBJ2-7, with D tentatively TRBD1 (5 bases). Germline CDR1 reads GTSNPN; CDR2 reads SVGIG (reference sequence). Trimming removed 6 bases at V and 2 bases at J, with 14 bases between. The CDR3 is 13 residues long. The CDR3 sequence: CACTGDSAYEQYF. CDR3 DNA sequence: TGTGCCTGTACCGGTGACAGCGCCTACGAGCAGTACTTC. The whole variable domain, remainder taken from reference TRBV30 and TRBJ2-7, is SQTIHQWPATLVQPVGSPLSLECTVEGTSNPNLYWYRQAAGRGLQLLFYSVGIGQISSEVPQNLSASRPQDRQFILSSKKLLLSDSGFYLCACTGDSAYEQYFGPGTRLTVT.

This clonotype has a count of ten or more. This sequence joins TRBV7-2 and TRBJ2-1; 10 nucleotides line up with TRBD1. After removal of 4 bases from V and 6 bases from J, the junction contained 3 bases not matched to a gene. Germline lookup yields CDR1 SGHTA and CDR2 FQGNSA. This CDR3 comprises 14 residues. CDR3 in amino acids: CASSSRTGGNEQFF. The CDR3, as DNA: TGTGCCAGCAGCTCAAGGACAGGGGGCAATGAGCAGTTCTTC.

The chain couples TRBV4-2 to TRBJ2-1; TRBD2 matches at 7 bases. Germline-derived CDR1 and CDR2 are LGHNA and YNFKEQ. V was clipped by 0 bases and J by 8 bases; unmatched bases: 4. The CDR3 covers 14 residues. For the CDR3, the DNA is TGTGCCAGCAGCCAAGAATTGCTAGCGGATGAGCAGTTCTTC. It specifies CASSQELLADEQFF.

The chain uses TRBV14 and TRBJ2-7; D perhaps matches TRBD2 (5 bases). The CDR3 is 16 residues long. The V gene's germline CDR1 is SGHDN and CDR2 FVKESK. Trimming removed 1 base at V and 4 bases at J, with 17 bases between. The CDR3 bases are TGTGCCAGCAGCCAAGCCGGGATTGTCTTAATGTACGAGCAGTACTTC. This encodes CASSQAGIVLMYEQYF.

The J gene is TRBJ2-5, the V gene TRBV28; no clear D gene. Germline-derived CDR1 and CDR2 are MDHEN and SYDVKM. The CDR3 is made up of 16 amino acids. V lost 4 bases and J lost 2, with 17 bases in between. In nucleotides, the CDR3 is TGTGCCAGCAGTTCCTGGCTTGGGCAGCCGCAAGAGACCCAGTACTTC. Translating it yields CASSSWLGQPQETQYF.

The chain recombines TRBV20-1 with TRBJ2-1; D gene unclear. CDR3 length equals 13 residues. The germline CDR1 and CDR2 sequences are DFQATT and SNEGSKA (reference sequence). Trimming stripped 0 bases from V and 3 bases from J, with 6 bases between. CDR3 in DNA: TGCAGTGCTAGAGAAGCAGTCTACAATGAGCAGTTCTTC. This translates into CSAREAVYNEQFF.

The V and J genes are TRBV6-2 or TRBV6-3 and TRBJ2-5; TRBD2 agrees at 15 bases. The CDR3 loop spans 17 amino acids. Germline CDR1 reads MNHEY; CDR2 reads SVGEGT. V dropped 5 bases and J dropped 4; count of bases not matched to a gene: 8. CDR3 protein: CASSLRTSGGGRETQYF. In nucleotides, the CDR3 is TGTGCCAGCAGTCTTCGGACTAGCGGGGGGGGGAGAGAGACCCAGTACTTC.

The V call is TRBV18, the J call TRBJ2-3; possibly TRBD1 for D (6 bases). The CDR3 has 16 residues. Germline CDR1 reads KGHSH; CDR2 reads LQKENI. V shed 4 bases and J shed 1 base, with 15 bases lying between them. The CDR3 nucleotides are TGTGCCAGCTCACGAAAGACAGGCTCTGGCACAGATACGCAGTATTTT. It is translated as CASSRKTGSGTDTQYF.

The V and J genes are TRBV5-1 and TRBJ2-7; D is unclear. CDR1 is SGHRS and CDR2 is YFSETQ in the germline V gene. V was pared by 1 base and J by 5 bases, with 13 bases between. The CDR3 consists of 14 residues. The CDR3 region is CASSLRVGGNEQYF. The CDR3 DNA reads TGCGCCAGCAGCTTGAGGGTCGGTGGGAACGAGCAGTACTTC. Using reference TRBV5-1 and TRBJ2-7 for the parts outside the CDR3, the full variable domain is KAGVTQTPRYLIKTRGQQVTLSCSPISGHRSVSWYQQTPGQGLQFLFEYFSETQRNKGNFPGRFSGRQFSNSRSEMNVSTLELGDSALYLCASSLRVGGNEQYFGPGTRLTVT.

The chain joins TRBV25-1 to TRBJ2-2, with TRBD2 as a possible D gene (5 bases). Germline V gene sequence: CDR1 MGHDK, CDR2 SYGVNS. The CDR3 consists of 11 residues. Trimming stripped 11 bases from V and 7 bases from J, with 11 bases between. The CDR3 loop is CAAGIGGELFF. CDR3 DNA sequence: TGTGCCGCCGGGATAGGCGGGGAGCTGTTTTTT.

V gene TRBV20-1 combines with J gene TRBJ1-1; possible D gene TRBD1, 5 bases. CDR1 and CDR2 from the germline V gene are DFQATT and SNEGSKA (reference sequence). Trimming removed 6 bases from V and 1 base from J, with 9 bases in between. The CDR3 covers 12 residues. CDR3 in DNA: TGCAGTGCGAGACAGACGAACACTGAAGCTTTCTTT. Translating it yields CSARQTNTEAFF.

This chain uses TRBV2 with TRBJ2-6; no clear D. CDR3 size: 15 residues. Deletions cut 10 bases from V and 0 bases from J, with 13 bases between. Germline V gene sequence: CDR1 SNHLY, CDR2 FYNNEI. The CDR3 bases are TGTGCCACCTCCAATAAAGGCTCTGGGGCCAACGTCCTGACTTTC. Translation gives CATSNKGSGANVLTF.

This sequence joins TRBV20-1 and TRBJ2-1; D call uncertain. The V gene's germline CDR1 is DFQATT and CDR2 SNEGSKA (reference sequence). The CDR3 has 15 residues. The germline V and J ends were trimmed by 6 bases and 0 bases, with 15 bases remaining between them. CDR3 nucleotides: TGCAGTGCGAACATTCCGGGTTACTCCTACAATGAGCAGTTCTTC. This sequence encodes CSANIPGYSYNEQFF.